This T cell receptor beta chain came from a study of Ad26.COV2.S vaccination and SARS-CoV-2 variants. Treatment denoted: roughly 19 received Ad26.COV2.S at low or high dose, single or two shots; about 5 received placebo; per-sample allocation not given. Day 63 after the first vaccine or placebo injection was the time point for sampling. Germline CDR1 reads PRHDT; CDR2 reads FYEKMQ (reference sequence). V lost 2 bases, J lost 6 bases, and 8 bases lay in between. CDR3 size: 12 residues. Using immunoSEQ multiplex PCR, the repertoire was profiled, and TCRdb retains in-frame clones only, with some absent. Here the sample spans about 400,000 clones, around four fifths being singletons.

The clonotype comes from a person aged 18 to 65 who received the Ad26.COV2.S COVID-19 vaccine or a placebo. The material sequenced was peripheral blood, taken in a trial of Ad26.COV2.S vaccine versus placebo. The V call is TRBV13, the J call TRBJ2-7; D is tentatively TRBD1 or TRBD2 (6 bases each). The CDR3: CASSLWGAEQYF. CDR3 nucleotides: TGTGCCAGCAGCTTATGGGGGGCCGAGCAGTACTTC.